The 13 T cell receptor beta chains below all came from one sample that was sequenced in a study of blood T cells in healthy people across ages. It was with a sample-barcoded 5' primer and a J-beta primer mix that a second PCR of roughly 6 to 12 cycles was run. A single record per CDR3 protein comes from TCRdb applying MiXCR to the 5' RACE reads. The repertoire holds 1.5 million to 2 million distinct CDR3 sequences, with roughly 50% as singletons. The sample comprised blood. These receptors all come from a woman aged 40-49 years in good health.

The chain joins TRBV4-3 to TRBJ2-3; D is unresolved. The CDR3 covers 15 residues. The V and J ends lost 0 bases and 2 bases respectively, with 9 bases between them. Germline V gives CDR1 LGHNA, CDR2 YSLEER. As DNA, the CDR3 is TGCGCCAGCAGCCAAGACACAGAAAACACAGATACGCAGTATTTT. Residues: CASSQDTENTDTQYF.

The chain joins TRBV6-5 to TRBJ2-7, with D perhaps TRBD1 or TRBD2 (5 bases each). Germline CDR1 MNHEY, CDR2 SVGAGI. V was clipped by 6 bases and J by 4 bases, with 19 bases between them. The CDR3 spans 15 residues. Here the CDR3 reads CASRRARDGQYEQYF. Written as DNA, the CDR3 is TGTGCCAGCAGACGAGCCCGGGACGGACAATACGAGCAGTACTTC.

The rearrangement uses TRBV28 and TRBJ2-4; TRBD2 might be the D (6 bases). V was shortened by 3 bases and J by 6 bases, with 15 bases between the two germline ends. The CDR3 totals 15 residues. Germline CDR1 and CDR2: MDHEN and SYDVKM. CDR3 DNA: TGTGCCAGCAGTTTCCCCGGGACTTCCGGAAACATTCAGTACTTC. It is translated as CASSFPGTSGNIQYF.

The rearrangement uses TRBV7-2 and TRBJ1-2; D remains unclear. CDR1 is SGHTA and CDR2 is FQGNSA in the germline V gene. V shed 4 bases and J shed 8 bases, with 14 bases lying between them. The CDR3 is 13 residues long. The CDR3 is CASSYYTNWGYTF. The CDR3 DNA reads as TGTGCCAGCAGCTACTATACGAACTGGGGCTACACCTTC.

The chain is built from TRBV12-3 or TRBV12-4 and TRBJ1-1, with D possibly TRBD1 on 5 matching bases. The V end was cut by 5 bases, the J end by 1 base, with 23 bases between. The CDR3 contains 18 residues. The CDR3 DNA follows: TGTGCCAGCAGTAAAAGGAGGGACCCTCGACAGAAGAACACTGAAGCTTTCTTT. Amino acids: CASSKRRDPRQKNTEAFF.

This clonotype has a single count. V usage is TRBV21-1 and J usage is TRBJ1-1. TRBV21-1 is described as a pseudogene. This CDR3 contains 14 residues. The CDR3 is CASSKLRSPTEAFF. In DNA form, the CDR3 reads TGTGCCAGCAGCAAATTACGTAGCCCCACTGAAGCTTTCTTT.

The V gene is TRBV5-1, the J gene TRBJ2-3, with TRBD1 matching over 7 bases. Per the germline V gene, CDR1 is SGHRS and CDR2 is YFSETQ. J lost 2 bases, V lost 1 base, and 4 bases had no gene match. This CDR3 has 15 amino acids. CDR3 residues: CASSLLGQHTDTQYF. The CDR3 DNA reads TGCGCCAGCAGCTTGTTGGGACAGCACACAGATACGCAGTATTTT.

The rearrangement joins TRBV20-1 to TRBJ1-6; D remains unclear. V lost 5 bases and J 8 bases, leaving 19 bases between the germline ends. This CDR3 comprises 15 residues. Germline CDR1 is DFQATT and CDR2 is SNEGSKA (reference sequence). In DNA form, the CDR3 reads TGCAGTGCTCCCGGGAGACTCCTAGGAGATTCACCCCTCCACTTT. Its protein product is CSAPGRLLGDSPLHF.

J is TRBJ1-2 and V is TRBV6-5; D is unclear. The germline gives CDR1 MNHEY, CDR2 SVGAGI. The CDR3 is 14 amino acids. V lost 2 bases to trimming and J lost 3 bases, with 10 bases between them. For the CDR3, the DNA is TGTGCCAGCAGTTACAGGCTGGAGTACTATGGCTACACCTTC. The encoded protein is CASSYRLEYYGYTF.

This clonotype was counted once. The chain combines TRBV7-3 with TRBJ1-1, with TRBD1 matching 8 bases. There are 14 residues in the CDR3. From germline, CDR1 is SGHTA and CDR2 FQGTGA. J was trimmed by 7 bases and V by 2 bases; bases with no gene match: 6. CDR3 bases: TGTGCCAGCAGCTTAGCCCGCGGACAGGGTGAAGCTTTCTTT. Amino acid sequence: CASSLARGQGEAFF. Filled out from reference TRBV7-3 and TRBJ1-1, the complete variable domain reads GAGVSQTPSNKVTEKGKYVELRCDPISGHTALYWYRQSLGQGPEFLIYFQGTGAADDSGLPNDRFFAVRPEGSVSTLKIQRTERGDSAVYLCASSLARGQGEAFFGQGTRLTVV.

Written as DNA, the CDR3 is TGTGCCAGCAGCGCGACTCTAGCGGGGGGCCGCAGGGATACGCAGTATTTT. Protein sequence: CASSATLAGGRRDTQYF. The rearrangement uses TRBV11-2 and TRBJ2-3, with TRBD2 matching over 11 bases. The germline CDR1 and CDR2 sequences are SGHAT and FQNNGV. Trimming removed 5 bases from V and 6 bases from J; junction bases left unmatched: 13. The CDR3 covers 17 residues. The variable domain in full, completed from reference TRBV11-2 and TRBJ2-3, reads EAGVAQSPRYKIIEKRQSVAFWCNPISGHATLYWYQQILGQGPKLLIQFQNNGVVDDSQLPKDRFSAERLKGVDSTLKIQPAKLEDSAVYLCASSATLAGGRRDTQYFGPGTRLTVL.

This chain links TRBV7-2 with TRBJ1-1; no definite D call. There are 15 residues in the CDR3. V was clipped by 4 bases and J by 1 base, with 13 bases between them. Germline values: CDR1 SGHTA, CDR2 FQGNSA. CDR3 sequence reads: CASSYPNPGNTEAFF. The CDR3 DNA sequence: TGTGCCAGCAGCTACCCCAACCCGGGGAACACTGAAGCTTTCTTT.

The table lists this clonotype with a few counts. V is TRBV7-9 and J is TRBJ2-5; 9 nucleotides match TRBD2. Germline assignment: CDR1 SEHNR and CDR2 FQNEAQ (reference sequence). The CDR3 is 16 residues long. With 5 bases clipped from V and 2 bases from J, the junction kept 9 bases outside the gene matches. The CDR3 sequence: CASSPGLAWGQETQYF. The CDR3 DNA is TGTGCCAGCAGCCCTGGACTAGCGTGGGGGCAAGAGACCCAGTACTTC.